The rows below give T cell receptor beta chains drawn from one sample of a study of regulatory T cells in long-lasting Graves disease. TCRdb reprocessed the multiplex PCR reads with MiXCR, giving one entry per CDR3 protein. The table lists about 400,000 distinct CDR3 sequences, 20% of them singletons. This specimen consisted of peripheral blood mononuclear cells (PBMCs), obtained when the disease was refractory, from a patient treated with antithyroid drugs. These TCRs come from a female donor with Graves disease. The CDR3 runs from the conserved cysteine through the conserved F or W. Each record gives: J gene, V gene, D gene, clone size, CDR3 DNA, CDR3 protein. A D gene is named only where the DNA matches it firmly. Expanded clones get a size class; other rows say once, few or many, or leave the size out.

j_gene: TRBJ1-5; v_gene: TRBV6-2/TRBV6-3; d_gene: TRBD1; abundance: -; CDR3nt: TGTGCCAGCAGACAAGGGGGCCAAGGGGACCGCAATCAGCCCCAGCATTTT; CDR3aa: CASRQGGQGDRNQPQHF
j_gene: TRBJ2-5; v_gene: TRBV7-2; d_gene: TRBD1; abundance: many; CDR3nt: TGTGCCAGCAGCTCGACCGGGACAGAAGGAGAGACCCAGTACTTC; CDR3aa: CASSSTGTEGETQYF
j_gene: TRBJ2-7; v_gene: TRBV5-1; d_gene: -; abundance: once; CDR3nt: TGCGCCAGCAGCTTGAGGCCATCCGAGCAGTACTTC; CDR3aa: CASSLRPSEQYF
j_gene: TRBJ2-7; v_gene: TRBV7-9; d_gene: -; abundance: many; CDR3nt: TGTGCCAGCAGCCTCAATCAGGGCAGGGGTGGCTACGAGCAGTACTTC; CDR3aa: CASSLNQGRGGYEQYF
j_gene: TRBJ2-7; v_gene: TRBV7-2; d_gene: TRBD2; abundance: many; CDR3nt: TGTGCCAGCAGCTGGGGACTAGCGGAGTACGAGCAGTACTTC; CDR3aa: CASSWGLAEYEQYF
j_gene: TRBJ2-2; v_gene: TRBV7-2; d_gene: TRBD2; abundance: many; CDR3nt: TGTGCCAGCAGCAAAGCGGGAGGGGTGACCGGGGAGCTGTTTTTT; CDR3aa: CASSKAGGVTGELFF
j_gene: TRBJ2-7; v_gene: TRBV6-2/TRBV6-3; d_gene: -; abundance: many; CDR3nt: TGTGCCAGCAGGACCATTAAACCCTACGAGCAGTACTTC; CDR3aa: CASRTIKPYEQYF
j_gene: TRBJ1-4; v_gene: TRBV7-2; d_gene: TRBD1; abundance: many; CDR3nt: TGTGCCAGCAGTCCGGGACAGGGAAATGAAAAACTGTTTTTT; CDR3aa: CASSPGQGNEKLFF
j_gene: TRBJ1-4; v_gene: TRBV27; d_gene: -; abundance: -; CDR3nt: TGTGCCAGCAGTTTATCGCGGGACGCAGGGACGCGTGAAAAACTGTTTTTT; CDR3aa: CASSLSRDAGTREKLFF
j_gene: TRBJ2-7; v_gene: TRBV3-1; d_gene: -; abundance: few; CDR3nt: TGTGCCAGCAGCCAATGGGGCAGGGCGGACGAGCAGTACTTC; CDR3aa: CASSQWGRADEQYF
j_gene: TRBJ2-7; v_gene: TRBV7-8; d_gene: -; abundance: many; CDR3nt: TGTGCCAGCAGCTTAGGGAGGGGGATCACCTACGAGCAGTACTTC; CDR3aa: CASSLGRGITYEQYF
j_gene: TRBJ2-7; v_gene: TRBV7-9; d_gene: -; abundance: -; CDR3nt: TGTGCCAGCAGCTTAGGCCCCGGGGGACAGAACTACGAGCAGTACTTC; CDR3aa: CASSLGPGGQNYEQYF
j_gene: TRBJ2-3; v_gene: TRBV28; d_gene: TRBD1; abundance: many; CDR3nt: TGTGCCAGCAGTGTGAGAGGGGGCGTGTTAGATACGCAGTATTTT; CDR3aa: CASSVRGGVLDTQYF
j_gene: TRBJ1-1; v_gene: TRBV20-1; d_gene: -; abundance: many; CDR3nt: TGCAGTGCTAGAGCCCTAATACCCCCCAAGACTGAAGCTTTCTTT; CDR3aa: CSARALIPPKTEAFF
j_gene: TRBJ2-2; v_gene: TRBV27; d_gene: -; abundance: -; CDR3nt: TGTGCCAGCAGTTTATCCCATTCGGCAGGGAGTACCGGGGAGCTGTTTTTT; CDR3aa: CASSLSHSAGSTGELFF